The present TCR beta chain was sequenced within a study of CD8+ T cells in alopecia areata. General study results and limits: Unlike in mice, where it was clearer, TCR sharing across patients was less clear, possibly HLA-related.

For this clone: Its antigen is undetermined.

V shed 3 bases, J shed 4 bases, and the junction held 6 bases outside the gene matches. The length of the CDR3 is 15 residues. Per the germline V gene, CDR1 is SGDLS and CDR2 is YYNGEE. cDNA prepared by RNA extraction and subsequent reverse transcription served as the template for sequencing. This table comes from immunoSEQ multiplex PCR, and its TCRdb copy is limited to in-frame clones, with some not included. This table has roughly 65,000 clones, approximately 45% appearing once. The chain carries TRBV9 and TRBJ2-7, with 11 bases matching TRBD1. The starting material was CD8+ T cells sorted from blood, obtained at week 0. The receptor's source is a human donor with alopecia areata. The CDR3 coding sequence is TGTGCCAGCAGCGCCTCCGGGACAGGGGGTTACGAGCAGTACTTC. Its protein product is CASSASGTGGYEQYF.